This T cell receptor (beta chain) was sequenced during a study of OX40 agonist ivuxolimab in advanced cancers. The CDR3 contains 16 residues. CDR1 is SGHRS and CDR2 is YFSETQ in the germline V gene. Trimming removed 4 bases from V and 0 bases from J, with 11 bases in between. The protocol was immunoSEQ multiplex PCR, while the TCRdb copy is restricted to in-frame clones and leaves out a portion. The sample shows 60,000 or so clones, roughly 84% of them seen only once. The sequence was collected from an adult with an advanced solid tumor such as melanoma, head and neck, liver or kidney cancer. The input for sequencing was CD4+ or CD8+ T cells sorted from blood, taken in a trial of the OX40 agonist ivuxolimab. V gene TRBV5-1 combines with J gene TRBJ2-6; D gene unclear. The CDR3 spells CASSTQGSSGANVLTF. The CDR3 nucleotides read TGCGCCAGCAGCACCCAAGGCAGCTCTGGGGCCAACGTCCTGACTTTC.